This T cell receptor (beta chain) is drawn from a study of Ad26.COV2.S vaccination and SARS-CoV-2 variants. Study observations and caveats: Post-vaccination breadth of spike-specific CD8+ and CD4+ T cell responses was reportedly substantial. Assessments of TCR breadth and depth may have underestimated the total T cell responses.

Documented treatment: roughly 19 received Ad26.COV2.S at low or high dose, single or two shots; roughly five received placebo; per-sample allocation not given. Day 63 after the first vaccine or placebo injection was the time point for sampling. At a Boston site, the person donating was an adult of 18-55 years. About this clone: Its target is unknown.

Here immunoSEQ multiplex PCR was the method, and the copy in TCRdb shows in-frame clones only, minus some. The data contain about 330,000 clones, 85% to 90% of them singletons. V lost 1 base and J 1 base, leaving 8 bases between the germline ends. Germline lookup yields CDR1 SGHAT and CDR2 FQNNGV. The CDR3 consists of 15 residues. This clonotype originated in a person between 18 and 60 years old who received the Ad26.COV2.S COVID-19 vaccine or a placebo. The sequencing here drew on peripheral blood, taken in a trial of Ad26.COV2.S vaccine versus placebo. This chain uses TRBV11-2 with TRBJ2-1; D is uncertain. The CDR3 reads CASSLALLSYNEQFF. The CDR3 nucleotides are TGTGCCAGCAGCTTAGCCCTCCTGTCCTACAATGAGCAGTTCTTC.